These T cell receptor beta chains were read from a single sample in a study of blood T cell repertoires in COVID-19. Libraries were prepared by immunoSEQ multiplex PCR; TCRdb keeps only in-frame clonotypes and omits some of them. The sample has 230,000 or so clones, about nine tenths seen once. The sequenced sample was PBMCs or T cells enriched from blood (not recorded which). These TCRs come from a woman aged 40 to 50 with acute COVID-19. Each CDR3 is given with its conserved first and last residue. A D gene is named only where the DNA matches it firmly. A row's size may be missing; if present it is once, few, many or a size class.

clone_size j_call v_call d_call cdr3_nt cdr3_aa
- TRBJ1-6 TRBV14 - TGTGCCAGCAGCCAACTCCGCGATAATTCACCCCTCCACTTT CASSQLRDNSPLHF
- TRBJ1-4 TRBV7-9 - TGTGCCAGCAGCTACCCACAGGGTCTTGGGGTCGGGAAACTGTTTTTT CASSYPQGLGVGKLFF
- TRBJ1-2 TRBV19 - TGTGCCAGTACCTGGCGGGGGCCGAGCTATGGCTACACCTTC CASTWRGPSYGYTF
- TRBJ1-1 TRBV12-3/TRBV12-4 - TGTGCCAGCAGTGGAGGACGGACGGAAGCTTTCTTT CASSGGRTEAFF
- TRBJ2-6 TRBV27 TRBD1 TGTGCCAGCAGTTTAAGGGGACAGTGGGGTGGGGCCAACGTCCTGACTTTC CASSLRGQWGGANVLTF
- TRBJ2-1 TRBV7-6 TRBD2 TGTGCCAGCAGCTTGACTAGCGGGGGGCCTCATGAGCAGTTCTTC CASSLTSGGPHEQFF
- TRBJ2-3 TRBV11-2 TRBD1 TGTGCCAGCCTCTTCGGACAGGGGATCACAGATACGCAGTATTTT CASLFGQGITDTQYF
- TRBJ1-4 TRBV5-1 - TGCGCCAGCAGCGGGCGGACTGGACAGACTAATGAAAAACTGTTTTTT CASSGRTGQTNEKLFF
- TRBJ1-3 TRBV9 - TGTGCCAGCAGCCCCAGTGGGGCTTCTGGAAACACCATATATTTT CASSPSGASGNTIYF
- TRBJ1-1 TRBV19 TRBD1 TGTGCCAGTACCCCAGGGGGTATAACTGAAGCTTTCTTT CASTPGGITEAFF
- TRBJ2-7 TRBV15 TRBD1 TGTGCCACCAGCAGTAACAGGGGTCCATACGAGCAGTACTTC CATSSNRGPYEQYF
- TRBJ2-5 TRBV14 - TGTGCCAGCAGCCACCAAAGGGGTGTCAGGCACCAAGAGACCCAGTACTTC CASSHQRGVRHQETQYF
- TRBJ2-2 TRBV2 TRBD2 TGTGCCAGCAGTGTAGACGGGGGGGACACCGGGGAGCTGTTTTTT CASSVDGGDTGELFF
- TRBJ1-1 TRBV19 TRBD1 TGTGCCAGTATGCCGGGACAGGGGGCTAGCCATAACACTGAAGCTTTCTTT CASMPGQGASHNTEAFF
- TRBJ1-2 TRBV10-2 - TGCGCCAGCAGTGGACGGGGGAACTATGGCTACACCTTC CASSGRGNYGYTF
- TRBJ1-1 TRBV7-7 - TGTGCTAGCAGCTTGAAAGGAGGAACTGAAGCTTTCTTT CASSLKGGTEAFF
- TRBJ2-5 TRBV7-9 - TGTGCCAGCAGGCTAGATGAGACCCAGTACTTC CASRLDETQYF
once TRBJ2-2 TRBV7-2 TRBD2 TGTGCCAGCAGCGGGCGGGGGGGCGCGTCCGGGGAGCTGTTTTTT CASSGRGGASGELFF
- TRBJ1-3 TRBV24-1 TRBD1 TGTGCCACCAGCGCCGGGACAGGGGCTTCCAGCTCTGGAAACACCATATATTTT CATSAGTGASSSGNTIYF
- TRBJ2-5 TRBV3-1/TRBV3-2 TRBD2 TGTGCCAGCAGCCAAGGGGGACTAGCCCGAGAGACCCAGTACTTC CASSQGGLARETQYF
- TRBJ1-6 TRBV10-3 TRBD1 TGTGCCATCAGATCAGGGGGCGAGGGTAATTCACCCCTCCACTTT CAIRSGGEGNSPLHF
once TRBJ1-1 TRBV7-8 - TGTGCCAGCAGCTGGGGCACGAAGAACACTGAAGCTTTCTTT CASSWGTKNTEAFF
- TRBJ2-7 TRBV7-9 TRBD2 TGTGCCAGCAGCGACCGGACTAGCGGGGGTTTCTACGAGCAGTACTTC CASSDRTSGGFYEQYF
- TRBJ1-6 TRBV7-9 - TGTGCCAGCAGCTTAAGTTCACAGGGCTGGGGCCATAATTCACCCCTCCACTTT CASSLSSQGWGHNSPLHF
- TRBJ1-6 TRBV6-5 TRBD1 TGTGCCAGCAGTTACTCGGGGACAGGGACTACACCCCTCCACTTT CASSYSGTGTTPLHF
once TRBJ2-3 TRBV4-2 TRBD2 TGTGCCAGCAGCCAAGTCTTGCGTTTCGGCGGGGGGAAAAGAAAAGATACGCAGTATTTT CASSQVLRFGGGKRKDTQYF
- TRBJ1-1 TRBV7-9 - TGTGCCAGCAGCATTCCCCAGGGGCTGAACACTGAAGCTTTCTTT CASSIPQGLNTEAFF
- TRBJ2-1 TRBV7-6 - TGTGCCAGCAGCTTAGCGAGCGGACAGCTAAAACTCTTC CASSLASGQLKLF
- TRBJ1-1 TRBV19 TRBD1 TGTGCCAGTAGTCCTCAGGACAGGCAGAAGGCTTTCTTT CASSPQDRQKAFF
- TRBJ1-2 TRBV15 - TGTGCCACCAGCAGAGATTACACCGGGGACTATGGCTACACCTTC CATSRDYTGDYGYTF
- TRBJ1-6 TRBV19 TRBD1 TGTGCCAGTAGTATAGATACTCCGGACCGGGACAGTTATAATTCACCCCTCCACTTT CASSIDTPDRDSYNSPLHF
- TRBJ2-4 TRBV28 - TGTGCCAGCAGTTTTATTGGAGGAGCTAAAAACATTCAGTACTTC CASSFIGGAKNIQYF
- TRBJ1-5 TRBV3-1/TRBV3-2 - TGTGCCAGCAGCCAATTTCAGGGTCCCAATCAGCCCCAGCATTTT CASSQFQGPNQPQHF
- TRBJ1-3 TRBV4-3 - TGCGCCAGCAGCCAAGAGTCGGGGTTCTCTGGAAACACCATATATTTT CASSQESGFSGNTIYF
- TRBJ2-1 TRBV2 TRBD1 TGTGCCAGCAGAGCTGACAGGGGTGATGAGCAGTTCTTC CASRADRGDEQFF
- TRBJ1-5 TRBV2 TRBD1 TGTGCCAGCAGCTGGGACAGGGTTGATCAGCCCCAGCATTTT CASSWDRVDQPQHF
- TRBJ1-1 TRBV18 TRBD1 TGTGCCAGCTCACCGAGAATCGACAGGGGAGGGACTGAAGCTTTCTTT CASSPRIDRGGTEAFF
- TRBJ2-3 TRBV5-1 TRBD1 TGCGCCAGCAGCTTCGGACAGGGGCGCTCCACAGATACGCAGTATTTT CASSFGQGRSTDTQYF
few TRBJ1-5 TRBV6-5 TRBD1 TGTGCCAGCAGTACGGGACAGGGGGCCTGGCAGCCCCAGCATTTT CASSTGQGAWQPQHF
few TRBJ2-7 TRBV5-6 TRBD1 TGTGCCAGCAGCTTGTCCGGGACAGGGGGCAACGAGCAGTACTTC CASSLSGTGGNEQYF
- TRBJ2-7 TRBV5-4 TRBD2 TGTGCCAGCAGCCGGGGGGGTAGCGGAACGGGCTACGAGCAGTACTTC CASSRGGSGTGYEQYF
- TRBJ2-7 TRBV6-5 - TGTGCCAGCAGTTTGCAGGGCGACACCTACGAGCAGTACTTC CASSLQGDTYEQYF
- TRBJ1-2 TRBV29-1 - TGCAGCGTTGATGGGCAGGTTGGAGGCTACACCTTC CSVDGQVGGYTF
- TRBJ1-5 TRBV6-1 - TGTGCCAGCAGTGAGGGCCTTAATCAGCCCCAGCATTTT CASSEGLNQPQHF
- TRBJ2-7 TRBV27 TRBD1 TGTGCCAGCAGCCGGACAGGGTTCTACGAGCAGTACTTC CASSRTGFYEQYF
few TRBJ1-2 TRBV11-2 - TGTGCCAGCAGCTTAGTTCCGGCAGGTCTCGGCTACACCTTC CASSLVPAGLGYTF
- TRBJ2-1 TRBV3-1/TRBV3-2 TRBD2 TGTGCCAGCAGCCCGGGACTAGCACACAATGAGCAGTTCTTC CASSPGLAHNEQFF
- TRBJ1-1 TRBV5-6 - TGTGCCAGCAGCCGATGGGAAAGGAGGTTAGGCGCTTTCTTT CASSRWERRLGAFF
- TRBJ2-1 TRBV5-1 - TGCGCCAGCAGCTTTAACGGGGGGCACGATGAGCAGTTCTTC CASSFNGGHDEQFF
- TRBJ1-2 TRBV24-1 TRBD1 TGTGCCACCGGGACAGGGACGAACTATGGCTACACCTTC CATGTGTNYGYTF
- TRBJ2-3 TRBV4-3 TRBD2 TGCGCCAGCAGCCTTAGCGGGGGGGCTGACGATACGCAGTATTTT CASSLSGGADDTQYF
- TRBJ1-2 TRBV5-5 TRBD1 TGTGCCAGCAGACTTTTTTGGGGACAGGGGGCGTCGGGCTACACCTTC CASRLFWGQGASGYTF
- TRBJ1-5 TRBV19 TRBD1 TGTGCCAGTAGGGACACAGGGGTAGGCAATCAGCCCCAGCATTTT CASRDTGVGNQPQHF
- TRBJ2-7 TRBV5-8 TRBD2 TGTGCCAGCAGATTCCTAGCGGGGATCTCGGGGGAGCAGTACTTC CASRFLAGISGEQYF